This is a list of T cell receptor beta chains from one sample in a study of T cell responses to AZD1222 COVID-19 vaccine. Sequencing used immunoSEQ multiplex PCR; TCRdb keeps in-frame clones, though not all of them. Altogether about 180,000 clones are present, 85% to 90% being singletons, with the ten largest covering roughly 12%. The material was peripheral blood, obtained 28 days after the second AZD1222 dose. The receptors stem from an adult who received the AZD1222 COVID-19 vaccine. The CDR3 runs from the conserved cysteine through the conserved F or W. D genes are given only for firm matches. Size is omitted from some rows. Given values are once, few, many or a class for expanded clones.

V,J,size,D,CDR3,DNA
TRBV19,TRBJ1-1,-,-,CASSSTANTEAFF,TGTGCCAGTAGTTCGACAGCGAACACTGAAGCTTTCTTT
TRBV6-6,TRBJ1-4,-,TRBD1,CASSYGQGTEKLFF,TGTGCCAGCAGTTACGGACAGGGTACTGAAAAACTGTTTTTT
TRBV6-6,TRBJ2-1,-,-,CASSYAPGGLNNEQFF,TGTGCCAGCAGTTACGCCCCGGGGGGCTTAAACAATGAGCAGTTCTTC
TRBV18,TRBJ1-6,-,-,CASSPGDQSPLHF,TGTGCCAGCTCACCAGGGGATCAATCACCCCTCCACTTT
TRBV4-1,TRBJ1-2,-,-,CASSQSTSVGYTF,TGCGCCAGCAGCCAATCCACGAGTGTGGGCTACACCTTC
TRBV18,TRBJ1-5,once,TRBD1,CASSQGADQPQHF,TGTGCCAGCTCACAGGGGGCTGATCAGCCCCAGCATTTT
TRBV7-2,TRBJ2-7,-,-,CASSLSTGPMYEQYF,TGTGCCAGCAGCTTAAGTACTGGACCGATGTACGAGCAGTACTTC
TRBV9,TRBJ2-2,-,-,CASSPTSGTYPGELFF,TGTGCCAGCAGCCCTACTTCCGGGACATATCCCGGGGAGCTGTTTTTT
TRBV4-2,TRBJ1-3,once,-,CASSQARGPSGNTIYF,TGTGCCAGCAGCCAAGCTCGCGGGCCCTCTGGAAACACCATATATTTT
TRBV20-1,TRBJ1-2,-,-,CSARDGGQSYF,TGCAGTGCTAGAGATGGCGGTCAATCCTACTTC
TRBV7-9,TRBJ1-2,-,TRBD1,CASSLDAWDSGYTF,TGTGCCAGCAGCTTAGATGCTTGGGACAGCGGCTACACCTTC
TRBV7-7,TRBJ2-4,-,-,CASSPYSAKSKNIQYF,TGTGCCAGCAGCCCATACTCCGCAAAGTCCAAAAACATTCAGTACTTC
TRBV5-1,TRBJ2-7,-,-,CASSLGGARSYEQYF,TGCGCCAGCAGCTTGGGAGGGGCCCGCTCCTACGAGCAGTACTTC
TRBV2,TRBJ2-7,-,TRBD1,CASSRDRGDEQYF,TGTGCCAGCAGTCGGGACAGGGGCGACGAGCAGTACTTC
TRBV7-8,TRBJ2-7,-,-,CASSLGGAEQYF,TGTGCCAGCAGCTTAGGGGGGGCCGAGCAGTACTTC
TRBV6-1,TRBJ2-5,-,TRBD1,CASSELSGTGGEKRKTQYF,TGTGCCAGCAGTGAACTCTCCGGGACAGGGGGCGAAAAGCGAAAGACCCAGTACTTC
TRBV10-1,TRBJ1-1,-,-,CASSALFNTEAFF,TGCGCCAGCAGTGCACTATTCAACACTGAAGCTTTCTTT
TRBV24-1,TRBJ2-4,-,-,CATRTDTKNIQYF,TGTGCCACCCGGACAGACACCAAAAACATTCAGTACTTC
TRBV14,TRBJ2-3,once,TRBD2,CASSPKLAGGHTQYF,TGTGCCAGCAGCCCCAAACTAGCGGGGGGGCATACGCAGTATTTT
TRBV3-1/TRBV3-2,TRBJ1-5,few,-,CASSQGQQLNQPQHF,TGTGCCAGCAGCCAAGGACAGCAACTCAATCAGCCCCAGCATTTT
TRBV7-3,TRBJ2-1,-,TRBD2,CASSLNGLAGDEQFF,TGTGCCAGCAGCTTAAATGGACTAGCGGGAGATGAGCAGTTCTTC
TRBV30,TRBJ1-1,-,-,CAWSVGAEAFF,TGTGCCTGGAGTGTGGGTGCTGAAGCTTTCTTT
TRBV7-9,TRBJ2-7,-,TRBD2,CASSLAPRGLLYEQYF,TGTGCCAGCAGCTTAGCCCCGAGGGGACTACTCTACGAGCAGTACTTC